This T cell receptor (beta chain) was recorded in a study of shared T cell receptors in the human thymus. The germline CDR1 and CDR2 sequences are LNHNV and YYDKDF (reference sequence). The CDR3 runs 15 residues. The junction had 11 bases not matched to a gene; V was cut back by 3 bases and J by 7 bases. Generated by immunoSEQ multiplex PCR, the TCRdb table keeps only in-frame clones and is missing some. Among over 350,000 clones, roughly 94% were seen once, and the ten largest hold roughly 0.02%. This chain links TRBV15 with TRBJ1-1; 7 bases align to TRBD1. This clonotype was obtained from a human donor. Material for sequencing was thymocytes. The CDR3 bases are TGTGCCACCAGCAGCGACCAGGGGACAGTTAATGAAGCTTTCTTT. Amino acid sequence: CATSSDQGTVNEAFF.